Sequencing of this TCR beta chain was carried out in a study of CD8 T cells in Susac syndrome. Study-wide context: At blood draw, Susac syndrome patients were therapy-naive, on corticosteroids, or on intravenous immunoglobulin alone.

Germline V lookup: CDR1 SGHTA, CDR2 FQGNSA. J was trimmed by 0 bases and V by 5 bases; bases with no gene match: 4. This CDR3 spans 15 amino acids. RNA was extracted with the RNeasy kit, and a quantity of about 0.45 to 1 ug was reverse transcribed using random hexamers. The method of amplification for TCR beta CDR3 was immunoSEQ multiplex PCR, covering 54 Vbeta and 13 Jbeta. TCRdb re-called the immunoSEQ multiplex PCR reads through MiXCR, storing one row per CDR3 protein. The sample consists of 56,000 or so distinct CDR3 sequences, about 95% of them appearing once. The chain employs TRBV7-2 and TRBJ2-1, with 7 bases lining up with TRBD1. The TCR comes from a human donor with Susac syndrome. Input material: CD8+ T cells from PBMCs. CDR3 DNA sequence: TGTGCCAGCAGCACAGGGGTGAGCTCCTACAATGAGCAGTTCTTC. Protein: CASSTGVSSYNEQFF.